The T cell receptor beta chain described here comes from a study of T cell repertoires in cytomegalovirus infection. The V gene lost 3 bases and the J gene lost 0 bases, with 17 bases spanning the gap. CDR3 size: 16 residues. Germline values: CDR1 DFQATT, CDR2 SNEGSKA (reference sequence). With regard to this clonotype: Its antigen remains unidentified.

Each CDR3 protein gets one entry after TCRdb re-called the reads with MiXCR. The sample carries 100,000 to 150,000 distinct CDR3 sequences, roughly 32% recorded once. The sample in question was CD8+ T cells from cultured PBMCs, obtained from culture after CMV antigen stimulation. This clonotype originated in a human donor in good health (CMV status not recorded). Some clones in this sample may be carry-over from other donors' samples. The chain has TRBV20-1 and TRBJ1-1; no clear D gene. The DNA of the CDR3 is TGCAGTGCTAGTTGGTACGATGGAGAGATGAACACTGAAGCTTTCTTT. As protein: CSASWYDGEMNTEAFF.